Listed below are T cell receptor beta chains from one sample, sequenced in a study of T cells in localized non-small cell lung cancer. Measured with immunoSEQ multiplex PCR; TCRdb has only the in-frame clones, and not every one. Of about 15,000 clones listed, about 85% are singletons. The specimen comprised peripheral blood, sampled before any cancer treatment. The receptors stem from a woman aged 35-70 years with stage I lung adenocarcinoma. The CDR3 runs from the conserved cysteine through the conserved F or W. The order of the fields is D gene, J gene, V gene, CDR3 protein. D genes are given only for firm matches.

>NA|TRBJ1-2|TRBV5-6
CASSLVGLYGYTF
>NA|TRBJ1-1|TRBV6-5
CASAGNTEAFF
>NA|TRBJ2-5|TRBV5-1
CASSLKLQETQYF
>TRBD1|TRBJ2-7|TRBV6-6
CASKWGTEYEQYF
>NA|TRBJ2-5|TRBV5-4
CASSAGAGRQETQYF
>TRBD1|TRBJ1-4|TRBV23-1
CASSQSQGGYQSEKLFF
>NA|TRBJ1-1|TRBV4-1
CASSQDPGDLAMNTEAFF
>NA|TRBJ1-2|TRBV6-6
CASRERKNYGYTF
>NA|TRBJ2-2|TRBV4-1
CASSQAKGQGALRAGELFF
>NA|TRBJ1-2|TRBV27
CASSSLEANYGYTF
>NA|TRBJ2-3|TRBV28
CASSPGNTQYF
>TRBD2|TRBJ2-5|TRBV6-5
CASSYWVAGGEETQYF
>NA|TRBJ2-7|TRBV5-1
CASSLEGYSYEQYF
>NA|TRBJ1-5|TRBV6-6
CASSRDQPQHF
>TRBD2|TRBJ2-5|TRBV7-2
CASSSGLEEYF
>NA|TRBJ1-1|TRBV28
CASSLDSPTGRAFF
>TRBD1|TRBJ1-5|TRBV19
CASSPRDRVENQPQHF
>NA|TRBJ2-7|TRBV28
CASSLGSGYEQYF
>NA|TRBJ2-6|TRBV5-4
CASSFGGPFSGANVLTF
>NA|TRBJ1-1|TRBV11-3
CASSLTPSTEAFF
>TRBD1|TRBJ1-1|TRBV30
CAWRTGKGNTEAFF
>TRBD1|TRBJ2-7|TRBV30
CAWIGTGGYEQYF
>TRBD1|TRBJ1-1|TRBV27
CASSTTGTEAFF
>TRBD1|TRBJ2-1|TRBV14
CASSHLGGRNEQFF
>NA|TRBJ1-2|TRBV7-9
CASSRDIIGFDGYTF
>NA|TRBJ1-1|TRBV9
CASSVDPLLNTEAFF
>NA|TRBJ2-5|TRBV7-6
CASSLPPQLMETQYF
>NA|TRBJ1-1|TRBV6-5
CASRPTSYTEAFF
>NA|TRBJ2-3|TRBV21-1
CASSKVVIKGPSTDTQYF
>NA|TRBJ2-1|TRBV7-9
CASSPGVGSQFF
>NA|TRBJ1-2|TRBV27
CASRRRVGLDGYTF
>NA|TRBJ2-7|TRBV7-9
CASSGRVAGVYHEQYF
>TRBD1|TRBJ2-1|TRBV5-6
CASSVDRGYFNEQFF
>TRBD1|TRBJ2-7|TRBV2
CASRTGLYEQYF
>TRBD1|TRBJ1-3|TRBV9
CASSPDRFLSGNTIYF
>NA|TRBJ1-1|TRBV6-5
CASTEAVGLTEAFF
>TRBD1|TRBJ2-7|TRBV7-1
CASSSRGQGYEQYF
>NA|TRBJ2-1|TRBV5-1
CASSLAGSASSYNEQFF
>NA|TRBJ1-1|TRBV5-6
CASSYGQTEAFF
>NA|TRBJ2-3|TRBV2
CASSESRGRTDTQYF
>NA|TRBJ2-6|TRBV5-6
CASSFGQSLSSGANVLTF
>NA|TRBJ2-7|TRBV2
CASRWDANEQYF
>TRBD1|TRBJ2-3|TRBV18
CASSREQGSTDTQYF
>NA|TRBJ2-1|TRBV4-3
CASSHAAEQFF
>NA|TRBJ2-3|TRBV5-1
CASRQGVTDTQYF
>NA|TRBJ2-3|TRBV7-2
CASSLTGFTDTQYF
>TRBD1|TRBJ2-5|TRBV6-1
CASSKTGIETQYF
>NA|TRBJ2-3|TRBV5-1
CASSLEGAPTDTQYF
>NA|TRBJ1-5|TRBV7-6
CASSLSGGDLPQHF